This T cell receptor beta chain is from a study of cytomegalovirus exposure and HLA in healthy donors. Turning to the study itself: The 110 million or so unique TCR beta sequences, from about 170 million T cells, were found by an earlier analysis. Study observations and caveats: Association with HLA alleles at 0.05 false discovery rate was found for 16,951 TCR beta sequences in a later analysis. TCR beta V- and J-gene trimming was later associated with a missense DCLRE1C variant. There were under 200 TCR beta chains listed as cytomegalovirus-associated.

A remark on this clone: Its antigen is not identified.

This PCR relied on a set of 60 Vbeta primers and 13 Jbeta primers. Sequencing was performed with immunoSEQ multiplex PCR; in TCRdb, only in-frame clones are kept and a portion is missing. The sample lists about 160,000 clones; 70% to 80% were seen once. The CDR3 contains 13 residues. Trimming stripped 7 bases from V and 8 bases from J, with 17 bases between. The germline V gene has CDR1 LNHDA and CDR2 SQIVND (reference sequence). Source material: PBMCs. The receptor's source is a man in his late teens or twenties in good health and CMV-seropositive. The chain links TRBV19 to TRBJ1-1; no clear D gene. The CDR3 coding sequence is TGTGCCAGTACCTACGAAGGGAGGGCCGAAGCTTTCTTT. As protein: CASTYEGRAEAFF.